This TCR beta chain was identified during a study of early T cells in non-severe SARS-CoV-2 infection. Study background: Chains were unpaired, as sequencing was done on bulk RNA from unsorted whole blood.

Individual cDNA molecules carried attached unique molecular identifiers. TCRdb re-derived calls from the 5' RACE reads in MiXCR, one entry per CDR3 protein. The repertoire includes 45,000 to 65,000 distinct CDR3 sequences, over 8% of them detected once, and 4.2% sits in the top ten. Germline loops: CDR1 DFQATT, CDR2 SNEGSKA (reference sequence). The CDR3 is made up of 13 amino acids. The germline V and J ends were trimmed by 6 bases and 3 bases, with 15 bases remaining between them. The chain employs TRBV20-1 and TRBJ2-7; possible D gene TRBD1, 7 bases. The TCR was taken from an adult who was a healthcare worker with PCR-confirmed SARS-CoV-2 infection or an uninfected control (not recorded which). Input material: whole blood. CDR3 sequence: CSARGRDSYEQYF. CDR3 coding DNA: TGCAGTGCCCGAGGGCGGGACAGCTACGAGCAGTACTTC.